Following are 21 T cell receptor beta chains from one sample sequenced in a study of T cells in Graves' hyperthyroidism and ophthalmopathy. RNA transcripts served as the template for amplifying TCR beta CDR3 regions. HTBI primers were employed in a first-round RT-PCR of the TCR CDR3. TCRdb independently ran MiXCR on the multiplex PCR reads; one entry per CDR3 protein. The sample consists of 360,000 or so distinct CDR3 sequences, around 18% of them appearing once. Sequencing was performed on blood. Receptors were obtained from a middle-aged woman with Graves' ophthalmopathy.

This clonotype was counted ten times or more. The chain's CDR3 is CASSYSLTAIYGYTF. CDR3 DNA: TGTGCCAGCAGTTATTCGTTGACGGCGATCTATGGCTACACCTTC. This chain uses TRBV6-5 with TRBJ1-2; D uncertain. The germline V gene encodes CDR1 MNHEY and CDR2 SVGAGI. This CDR3 is built from 15 residues. V lost 3 bases and J lost 4, with 15 bases in between.

This clonotype was counted at least ten times. CDR3 coding DNA: TGTGCCAGCAGCTCTACACTTGCCTACGAGCAGTACTTC. Translating it yields CASSSTLAYEQYF. The chain joins TRBV28 to TRBJ2-7; no definite D call. From germline, CDR1 is MDHEN and CDR2 SYDVKM. The CDR3 loop spans 13 amino acids. V was clipped by 6 bases and J by 2 bases, with 11 bases between them.

This clonotype showed up many times. The J gene is TRBJ2-2, the V gene TRBV6-1; 7 bases agree with TRBD2. Germline V lookup: CDR1 MNHNS, CDR2 SASEGT. V shed 7 bases and J 0 bases; nucleotides not matched to a gene: 5. The CDR3 loop spans 15 amino acids. As DNA, the CDR3 is TGTGCCAGCATAGTAGCGGGCACGAACACCGGGGAGCTGTTTTTT. Translating it yields CASIVAGTNTGELFF.

The chain is built from TRBV6-1 and TRBJ2-7; perhaps TRBD1 as D (5 bases). Germline values: CDR1 MNHNS, CDR2 SASEGT. The CDR3 has 17 residues. The V and J ends lost 8 bases and 3 bases respectively, with 26 bases between them. CDR3 sequence (DNA): TGTGCCAGCCGCAAAACGGCAGGGATTTTAGGGTACTACGAGCAGTACTTC. Translating gives CASRKTAGILGYYEQYF.

V is TRBV6-1 and J is TRBJ2-7; 9 positions match TRBD1. This CDR3 contains 16 residues. Germline V gene data show CDR1 as MNHNS and CDR2 as SASEGT. The junction had 11 bases not matched to a gene; V was cut back by 1 base and J by 7 bases. This CDR3 is CASSEVAGQGFREQYF. CDR3 in DNA: TGTGCCAGCAGTGAAGTTGCGGGACAGGGCTTTCGGGAGCAGTACTTC.

The V call is TRBV12-3 or TRBV12-4, the J call TRBJ2-7; D gene ambiguous. This CDR3 spans 15 amino acids. V was shortened by 5 bases and J by 6 bases, with 20 bases between the two germline ends. The CDR3 protein is CASSEVGILEGEQYF. DNA of the CDR3: TGTGCCAGCAGTGAAGTAGGGATCTTGGAAGGCGAGCAGTACTTC.

This clonotype has only one observation. J is TRBJ2-3 and V is TRBV20-1; D possibly corresponds to TRBD2 (6 bases). CDR1 and CDR2 (germline): DFQATT, SNEGSKA (reference sequence). Trimming removed 5 bases from V and 6 bases from J, with 15 bases in between. The CDR3 contains 13 residues. CDR3 bases: TGCAGTGCTCTGGGCGGGGCCGCTGATACGCAGTATTTT. Protein sequence: CSALGGAADTQYF.

This clonotype has just a few counts. The rearrangement joins TRBV5-1 to TRBJ2-1, with TRBD2 matching over 14 bases. V lost 4 bases and J lost 0; bases outside the gene matches: 6. The CDR3 is 18 amino acids. Germline values: CDR1 SGHRS, CDR2 YFSETQ. The CDR3 nucleotides are TGCGCCAGCAGCGGGGGACTAGCGGGAGAGCACTCCTACAATGAGCAGTTCTTC. Its protein is CASSGGLAGEHSYNEQFF.

This clonotype was observed at least ten times. CDR3 coding DNA: TGTGCCAGCAGCTTAGGAGGGACTAGCCAGAACGAGCAGTACTTC. This translates into CASSLGGTSQNEQYF. This chain connects TRBV7-3 to TRBJ2-7; the match to TRBD2 covers 9 bases. Germline values: CDR1 SGHTA, CDR2 FQGTGA. The CDR3 consists of 15 residues. The trim removed 2 bases at V and 5 bases at J, leaving 7 bases unmatched.

The rearrangement joins TRBV27 to TRBJ1-1; the D gene is possibly TRBD1 (5 bases). The V gene lost 6 bases and the J gene lost 4 bases, with 15 bases spanning the gap. Germline values: CDR1 MNHEY, CDR2 SMNVEV (reference sequence). This CDR3 comprises 14 residues. The chain's CDR3 is CASSLGGIGTEAFF. As DNA, the CDR3 is TGTGCCAGCAGCCTCGGGGGGATTGGCACTGAAGCTTTCTTT.

This clonotype was observed at least ten times. A much larger clone differs from this one at a single base, so this may be a read error. V usage is TRBV6-2 or TRBV6-3 and J usage is TRBJ1-1; D is undetermined. The CDR3 totals 14 residues. Per germline, CDR1 MNHEY and CDR2 SVGEGT. V shed 7 bases and J shed 1 base, with 13 bases lying between them. This chain's CDR3 is CASNLNSQNTEAFF. CDR3 sequence (DNA): TGTGCCAGCAATTTGAACAGTCAGAACACTGAAGCTTTCTTT.

This clonotype was counted many times. This rearrangement joins TRBV11-3 to TRBJ1-2; no firm D call. The CDR3 sequence is 13 residues long. The germline V and J ends were trimmed by 5 bases and 5 bases, with 12 bases remaining between them. Germline V gene lookup returns CDR1 SGHNT and CDR2 YENEEA. The CDR3 region is CASSTPGGYGYTF. The CDR3 DNA sequence: TGTGCCAGCAGCACCCCAGGAGGATATGGCTACACCTTC.

V usage is TRBV5-1 and J usage is TRBJ1-1; D ambiguous. This CDR3 is built from 15 residues. V was shortened by 0 bases and J by 1 base, with 10 bases between the two germline ends. Germline CDR1 is SGHRS and CDR2 is YFSETQ. The CDR3 nucleotides are TGCGCCAGCAGCTTGGACGGACCCAGGAACACTGAAGCTTTCTTT. Protein: CASSLDGPRNTEAFF.

This clonotype was seen a few times. A read error may be the cause here, since a much bigger clone is one base away. The V call is TRBV5-1, the J call TRBJ2-2; 9 bases are shared with TRBD1. This CDR3 is 18 amino acids long. Germline CDR1 and CDR2: SGHRS and YFSETQ. This chain's CDR3 is CAGSYNRGRGPNTGELFF. DNA of the CDR3: TGCGCCGGCAGTTATAACAGGGGGCGGGGCCCGAACACCGGGGAGCTGTTTTTT.

A few counts support this clonotype. The rearrangement links TRBV10-3 to TRBJ2-5, with 14 bases that match TRBD2. The CDR3 is 19 amino acids. V lost 3 bases, J lost 3 bases, and 12 bases stayed unmatched. From germline, CDR1 is ENHRY and CDR2 SYGVKD. CDR3 sequence reads: CAISESWRGTSGGKETQYF. CDR3 coding DNA: TGTGCCATCAGTGAATCCTGGCGGGGGACTAGCGGGGGAAAAGAGACCCAGTACTTC.

This clonotype came up many times. The V and J genes are TRBV19 and TRBJ1-6, with D unclear. The germline V gene encodes CDR1 LNHDA and CDR2 SQIVND (reference sequence). With 4 bases removed from V and 8 bases from J, the gap between germline ends came to 12 bases. The CDR3 sequence is 14 residues long. CDR3: CASSTMGSDSPLHF. The CDR3 DNA reads as TGTGCCAGTAGTACGATGGGCAGCGATTCACCCCTCCACTTT.

This clonotype was detected ten times or more. This chain connects TRBV4-1 to TRBJ2-7; tentatively, D is TRBD1 (6 bases). V shed 0 bases and J shed 3 bases, with 15 bases lying between them. CDR1 is MGHRA, CDR2 YSYEKL, per germline. The CDR3 runs to 16 residues. The CDR3 loop reads CASSQDPKGHLYEQYF. The DNA of the CDR3 is TGCGCCAGCAGCCAAGATCCTAAGGGACATCTCTACGAGCAGTACTTC.

This clonotype was picked up many times. The rearrangement joins TRBV6-2 or TRBV6-3 to TRBJ1-1; D remains unclear. Trimming left V 5 bases short and J 1 base short, with 17 bases between. Per the germline V gene, CDR1 is MNHEY and CDR2 is SVGEGT. The CDR3 length is 16 residues. CDR3 DNA: TGTGCCAGCAGTCACATGGCAGGCGATTCGAACACTGAAGCTTTCTTT. As protein: CASSHMAGDSNTEAFF.

This clonotype was counted many times. Written as DNA, the CDR3 is TGTGCCAGCAGTGAATTCCCTAGCGGGAGTGCCGCCTACGAGCAGTACTTC. Amino acids: CASSEFPSGSAAYEQYF. This rearrangement joins TRBV6-1 to TRBJ2-7, with 10 bases matching TRBD2. The V segment lost 2 bases and the J segment 2 bases; nucleotides outside the gene matches: 9. This CDR3 is 17 amino acids long. Germline loops: CDR1 MNHNS, CDR2 SASEGT.

This clonotype was detected ten times or more. The CDR3 nucleotides are TGTGCCTGGAGTGACGCCGCTGAAGCTTTCTTT. As protein: CAWSDAAEAFF. V and J are TRBV30 and TRBJ1-1; D is ambiguous. Germline assignment: CDR1 GTSNPN and CDR2 SVGIG (reference sequence). The CDR3 is made up of 11 amino acids. Deletions cut 1 base from V and 6 bases from J, with 6 bases between.

This clonotype occurred many times. The chain uses TRBV12-3 or TRBV12-4 and TRBJ2-5, with 8 bases matching TRBD2. Trimming cost V 6 bases and J 5 bases; bases outside gene matches: 8. The CDR3 spans 14 residues. The CDR3 DNA sequence: TGTGCCAGCAGCCCAGCGGGAGTTGGGGAGACCCAGTACTTC. As protein: CASSPAGVGETQYF.